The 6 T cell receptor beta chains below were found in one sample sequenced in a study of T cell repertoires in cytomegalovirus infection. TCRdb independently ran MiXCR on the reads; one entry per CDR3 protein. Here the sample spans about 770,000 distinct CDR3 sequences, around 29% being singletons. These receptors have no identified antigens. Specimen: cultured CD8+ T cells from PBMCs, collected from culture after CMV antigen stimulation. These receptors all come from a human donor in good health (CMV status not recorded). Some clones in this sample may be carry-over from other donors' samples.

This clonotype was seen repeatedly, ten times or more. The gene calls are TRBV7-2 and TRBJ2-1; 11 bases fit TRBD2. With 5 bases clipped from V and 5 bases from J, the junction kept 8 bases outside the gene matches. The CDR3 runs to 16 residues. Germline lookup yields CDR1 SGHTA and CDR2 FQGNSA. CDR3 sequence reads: CASSLASGGLHNEQFF. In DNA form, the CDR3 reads TGTGCCAGCAGCCTTGCTAGCGGGGGGCTTCACAATGAGCAGTTCTTC.

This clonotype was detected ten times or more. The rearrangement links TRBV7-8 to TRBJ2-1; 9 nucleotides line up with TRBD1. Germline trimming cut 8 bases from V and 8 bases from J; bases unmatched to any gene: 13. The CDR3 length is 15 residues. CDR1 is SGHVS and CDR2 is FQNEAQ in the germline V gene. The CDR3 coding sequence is TGTGCCAGCTCCCACCTTACCACAGGGGGCGATGAGCAGTTCTTC. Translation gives CASSHLTTGGDEQFF. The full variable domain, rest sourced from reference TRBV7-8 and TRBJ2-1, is GAGVSQSPRYKVAKRGQDVALRCDPISGHVSLFWYQQALGQGPEFLTYFQNEAQLDKSGLPSDRFFAERPEGSVSTLKIQRTQQEDSAVYLCASSHLTTGGDEQFFGPGTRLTVL.

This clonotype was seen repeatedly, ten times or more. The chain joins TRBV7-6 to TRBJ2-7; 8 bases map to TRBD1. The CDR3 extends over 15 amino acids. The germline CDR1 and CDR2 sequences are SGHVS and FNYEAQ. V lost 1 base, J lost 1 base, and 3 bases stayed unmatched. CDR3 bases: TGTGCCAGCAGCTTAGAGCGGACAGGGTCCTACGAGCAGTACTTC. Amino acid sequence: CASSLERTGSYEQYF.

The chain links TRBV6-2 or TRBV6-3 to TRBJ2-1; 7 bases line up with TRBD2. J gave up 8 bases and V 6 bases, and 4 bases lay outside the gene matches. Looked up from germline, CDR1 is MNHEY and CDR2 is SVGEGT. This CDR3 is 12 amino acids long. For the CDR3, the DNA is TGTGCCAGCAGGCGGGGGTGGGATGAGCAGTTCTTC. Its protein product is CASRRGWDEQFF.

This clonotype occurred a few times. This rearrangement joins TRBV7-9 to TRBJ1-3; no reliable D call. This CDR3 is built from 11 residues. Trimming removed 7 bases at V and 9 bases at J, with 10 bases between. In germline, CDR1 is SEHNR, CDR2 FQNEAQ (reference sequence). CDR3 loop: CASNPPGTIYF. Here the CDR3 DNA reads TGTGCCAGCAACCCTCCCGGCACCATATATTTT. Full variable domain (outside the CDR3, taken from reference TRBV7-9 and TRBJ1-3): DTGVSQNPRHKITKRGQNVTFRCDPISEHNRLYWYRQTLGQGPEFLTYFQNEAQLEKSRLLSDRFSAERPKGSFSTLEIQRTEQGDSAMYLCASNPPGTIYFGEGSWLTVV.

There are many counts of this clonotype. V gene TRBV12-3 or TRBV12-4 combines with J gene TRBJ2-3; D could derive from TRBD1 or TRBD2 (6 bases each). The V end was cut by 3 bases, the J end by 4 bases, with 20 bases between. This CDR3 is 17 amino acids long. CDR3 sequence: CASSFLTGTKRADTQYF. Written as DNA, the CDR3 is TGTGCCAGCAGTTTCTTGACAGGCACAAAGCGGGCAGATACGCAGTATTTT.